This T cell receptor beta chain stems from a study of memory CD4+ T cells and cytomegalovirus serostatus. The study, taken as a whole, reports: A US-trained random forest predicted CMV serostatus with median AUC 0.91.

The protocol was immunoSEQ multiplex PCR, while the TCRdb copy is restricted to in-frame clones and leaves out a portion. This sample has 80,000 or so clones, with roughly 80% found just once. CDR3 size: 15 residues. Germline lookup yields CDR1 MDHEN and CDR2 SYDVKM. V was pared by 5 bases and J by 8 bases, with 16 bases between. This clone was found once. What it binds is unknown. Single viable CD3+CD4+CD8-CD45RO+ cells were sorted as the memory CD4+ T cells. This chain uses TRBV28 with TRBJ1-6; D not certain. Sequenced sample: memory CD4+ T cells from blood. This clonotype was obtained from an adult in good health and CMV-seropositive. The DNA of the CDR3 is TGTGCCAGCAGTCCCACCAGGCAGACGGATTCACCCCTCCACTTT. It is translated as CASSPTRQTDSPLHF.